Following are 9 T cell receptor beta chains from one sample sequenced in a study of T cell repertoires in cytomegalovirus infection. MiXCR was run by TCRdb on the reads, yielding one entry per CDR3 protein. Of approximately 500,000 distinct CDR3 sequences in the sample, 15% to 20% were seen once. Sequencing was carried out using CD8+ T cells from PBMCs. The receptors originated from a human donor in good health (CMV status not recorded). Some clones in this sample may be carry-over from other donors' samples.

With regard to this clonotype: Given a much more abundant clone one base away, this may be a read error. The chain couples TRBV7-3 to TRBJ2-5, with TRBD1 matching over 8 bases. J gave up 3 bases and V 11 bases, and 11 bases lay outside the gene matches. The CDR3 length is 14 residues. The germline gives CDR1 SGHTA, CDR2 FQGTGA. The CDR3 reads CAGTLIQGEETQYF. As DNA, the CDR3 is TGTGCCGGCACCCTAATACAGGGGGAAGAGACCCAGTACTTC.

On this clonotype: A much larger clone sits a single nucleotide away, making a read error possible. The conserved closing phenylalanine or tryptophan is absent in this CDR3, likely reflecting a read error. No DNA is shown, since the ends of the CDR3 on it are uncertain; the CDR3 is the one TCRdb lists. This chain connects TRBV11-1 to TRBJ2-1; the D segment call TRBD1 is taken from the table without a DNA check. Both ends counted, the CDR3 spans 13 residues. Looked up from germline, CDR1 is SGHAT and CDR2 is FQDESV (reference sequence). The CDR3 sequence is CASSLLGGGLKFL.

This clonotype was counted at least ten times. This chain connects TRBV6-5 to TRBJ1-2; D unresolved. Per the germline V gene, CDR1 is MNHEY and CDR2 is SVGAGI. The CDR3 covers 11 residues. Trimming cost V 2 bases and J 14 bases, with 12 bases left between them. CDR3 sequence (DNA): TGTGCCAGCAGTTACGGGCAGGCCATGACCTTC. This gives the protein CASSYGQAMTF.

The sample holds many counts of this clonotype. The CDR3 protein is CASSYRGIGFSGNTIYF. DNA of the CDR3: TGTGCCAGCAGCTATAGGGGTATTGGGTTCTCTGGAAACACCATATATTTT. The rearrangement uses TRBV11-2 and TRBJ1-3, with D tentatively TRBD1 (5 bases). Trimming stripped 4 bases from V and 0 bases from J, with 16 bases between. The CDR3 loop spans 17 amino acids. Germline V gene lookup returns CDR1 SGHAT and CDR2 FQNNGV.

There are a few counts of this clonotype. This chain connects TRBV11-1 to TRBJ2-1; D is possibly TRBD2 (5 bases). The CDR3 covers 16 residues. In germline, CDR1 is SGHAT, CDR2 FQDESV (reference sequence). Trimming removed 5 bases from V and 2 bases from J, with 16 bases in between. In DNA, the CDR3 is TGTGCCAGCAGCCCCCTTAGGAGCGGCGCCTACAATGAGCAGTTCTTC. It encodes CASSPLRSGAYNEQFF.

Worth noting for this clonotype: Just one base apart from a much larger clone, this may be a read error. The CDR3 here is CVSSPERRETQYF. In DNA, the CDR3 is TGTGTCAGCAGCCCAGAGCGGAGAGAGACCCAGTACTTC. The J gene is TRBJ2-5, the V gene TRBV7-1; maybe TRBD2 (5 bases). TRBV7-1 is filed as an ORF, its function uncertain. The CDR3 runs to 13 residues.

This clonotype was seen only a few times. This chain joins TRBV7-6 and TRBJ1-6; weak D call: TRBD1 (5 bases). Germline values: CDR1 SGHVS, CDR2 FNYEAQ. The CDR3 has 14 residues. V gave up 4 bases and J gave up 9 bases, with 13 bases separating them. The CDR3 sequence: CASSWGRRGSPLHF. Written as DNA, the CDR3 is TGTGCCAGCAGCTGGGGACGGCGGGGTTCACCCCTCCACTTT.

This clonotype has a count of ten or more. This rearrangement joins TRBV7-2 to TRBJ2-1, with 16 bases lining up with TRBD2. With 5 bases clipped from V and 9 bases from J, the junction kept 7 bases outside the gene matches. CDR1 and CDR2 (germline): SGHTA, FQGNSA. CDR3 length equals 16 residues. CDR3 sequence: CASSTGLAGGFGEQFF. DNA for the CDR3: TGTGCCAGCAGCACGGGACTAGCGGGGGGGTTTGGTGAGCAGTTCTTC.

This clonotype was observed many times. The chain carries TRBV7-9 and TRBJ2-1; D is unresolved. Germline CDR1 SEHNR, CDR2 FQNEAQ (reference sequence). This CDR3 contains 13 residues. Deletions cut 5 bases from V and 6 bases from J, with 11 bases between. The DNA of the CDR3 is TGTGCCAGCAGCCCCTCGATCGGCAATGAGCAGTTCTTC. Translation gives CASSPSIGNEQFF.